Listed below are T cell receptor beta chains from one sample, sequenced in a study of T-cell reconstitution after alpha-beta-depleted transplantation in children. Via MiXCR, TCRdb re-called the PCR reads, giving one row per CDR3 protein. The sample includes about 70,000 distinct CDR3 sequences, about 11% seen only once; the top ten take about 13%. The sample was PBMCs, taken before TCRalphabeta/CD19-depleted stem cell transplant. The receptors derive from a boy aged 5-17 years with acute myeloid leukemia, due to receive a stem cell transplant. The CDR3 runs from the conserved cysteine through the conserved F or W.

V: TRBV5-1
CDR3: CASSLGLAATNEQFF

V: TRBV13
CDR3: CASSLIGGAGNTIYF

V: TRBV5-1
CDR3: CASRFAGGGTGELFF

V: TRBV9
CDR3: CASSPRMSSGRIHEQFF

V: TRBV4-2
CDR3: CASSPESEFLGGDQSSYNEQFF

V: TRBV12-3/TRBV12-4
CDR3: CASSLGASLSIQYF

V: TRBV15
CDR3: CATSRDRTQETQYF

V: TRBV15
CDR3: CATSREKGRGVDIQYF

V: TRBV6-1
CDR3: CASRFHLGAGGFSYEQYF

V: TRBV15
CDR3: CATSIPPKREAVYEQYF

V: TRBV10-3
CDR3: CAIGLRGPSTDTQYF

V: TRBV20-1
CDR3: CSARQTSGRARAQYF

V: TRBV7-8
CDR3: CASSLGTSGVYIETQYF

V: TRBV6-2/TRBV6-3
CDR3: CASSAASGRAYEQYF

V: TRBV7-9
CDR3: CASSLGAGNQPQHF

V: TRBV3-1
CDR3: CASSQRGGGATGELFF

V: TRBV12-3/TRBV12-4
CDR3: CASRGLAGGINEQFF

V: TRBV5-1
CDR3: CASSAATANTEAFF

V: TRBV18
CDR3: CASSLYTTDYGYTF

V: TRBV7-9
CDR3: CASSPHVVASTDTQYF

V: TRBV21-1
CDR3: CASSKAPGLGNTIYF

V: TRBV18
CDR3: CASSPRFGQGSGTETQYF

V: TRBV5-1
CDR3: CASKNSGQETQYF

V: TRBV7-8
CDR3: CASSWGTGPHSNQPQHF

V: TRBV18
CDR3: CASSLGAGSSYEQYF

V: TRBV11-2
CDR3: CASSLVRLAGGRKNEQFF

V: TRBV24-1
CDR3: CATSDALPREGRNEQFF

V: TRBV3-1
CDR3: CASSPLGYTEAFF

V: TRBV3-1
CDR3: CASSQDLAGRIYNEQFF

V: TRBV7-8
CDR3: CASSSRTGGTGQPQHF

V: TRBV6-1
CDR3: CASSAYRGSSYEQYF

V: TRBV20-1
CDR3: CSAQGVVSTGELFF

V: TRBV4-1
CDR3: CASSQGGQGSGTQYF

V: TRBV12-2
CDR3: CASRWGTGDEQYF

V: TRBV20-1
CDR3: CSASTAESLRETQYF

V: TRBV6-5
CDR3: CASSRTRGNEQFF

V: TRBV7-3
CDR3: CASSSYNRGVETQYF

V: TRBV7-9
CDR3: CASSFGTSTDTQYF

V: TRBV27
CDR3: CASSIQRTGSLGNEKLFF

V: TRBV20-1
CDR3: CSASWVEETQYF

V: TRBV4-3
CDR3: CASSQETGTGYTF

V: TRBV7-2
CDR3: CASTGGGITEAFF

V: TRBV3-1
CDR3: CASSHRSEYTEAFF

V: TRBV5-6
CDR3: CASSLVAGPAREAFF

V: TRBV7-9
CDR3: CASSPEAGPRDTQYF

V: TRBV7-6
CDR3: CASSFTGGEKLFF

V: TRBV29-1
CDR3: CSVTRRVAGAYNEQFF

V: TRBV6-2/TRBV6-3
CDR3: CASRVPELYNSPLHF

V: TRBV27
CDR3: CASRETAIGAEAFF